This T cell receptor (beta chain) appears in the sequencing data of a study of blood T cells in healthy people across ages (dated by TCRdb to between 2014 and 2017). For the study in its entirety: In model experiments, template switching captured about one uniquely barcoded TCR beta cDNA molecule for every two T cells. Donors were grouped into four age groups: young (average approximately 15 years), middle-aged (39), aged (62) and long-lived (approximately 81). Donors of different ages were randomly distributed across sequencing lanes to avoid experimental bias. Using the same blood draw, the study looked at two additional independent replicas of 1 million unique cDNA reads for two donors, one aged 18 to 30 and the other aged 80 or older. To track age-related changes in TCR beta repertoire diversity, the study relied on deep sequencing normalized with unique cDNA molecular identifiers. Here is what the overall study found, with its caveats: The CMV infection status of donors was not known, potentially confounding age-related changes in expanded clonotypes. Conclusive comparison of naive and antigen-experienced compartments was prevented by the profiling of bulk unsorted PBMCs. Estimates of total diversity based on one million sequenced T cells were considered lower bounds and underestimates. Compared with the aged group, more naive CD4+ T cells, fewer expanded clones and increased TCR diversity were shown by the long-lived group, suggesting age selection. There was a strong correlation between observed TCR beta diversity and the percentage of naive T cells measured by flow cytometry. Observed TCR beta diversity per million T cells fell roughly linearly with age, and a significant reduction was already apparent by age around 40.

Comment on this clonotype: Which antigen it targets is not known. Base qualities are not provided; no much larger clone lies one nucleotide away.

The library was obtained by 5' RACE. Sequenced using an Illumina HiSeq 2500. The second PCR ran for roughly 7 to 12 cycles and used a J-beta primer mix along with a sample-barcoded 5' primer. Each TCR beta cDNA molecule received a unique molecular identifier from a template-switch 5' adaptor carrying 12 random nucleotides. Each sample yielded at least 3 million CDR3-containing paired-end reads. The Mint cDNA synthesis kit, primed by a TRBC-specific oligonucleotide, was used to synthesize first-strand cDNA from all RNA. Following uracil-DNA glycosylase treatment, a first 18-cycle PCR with universal primers M1SS and BC2_uni_R was performed on all cDNA. The study's own analysis went as follows. Each sample was normalized by randomly selecting 1 million high-quality reads, each carrying a distinct molecular identifier. Instead of being binned into consensus sequences, reads with shared molecular identifiers were discarded. MiTCR, run with a Q25 quality threshold and the strictest error-elimination algorithm, handled CDR3 identification, clonotype clustering and error correction. A nonparametric unseen species model with Euler transformation was used to estimate a lower bound on total TCR beta diversity. TCRdb redid the processing of the public reads, applying fastp at Q25 and MiXCR, and retained in-frame beta chains. Each CDR3 protein appears once, grouped with its most common genes and DNA. These V and J calls derive from TCRdb rather than the authors' analysis. The sample table lists approximately 800,000 distinct CDR3 sequences, less than 80% of them with a count of one. Around a quarter of the sample is held by the ten biggest clonotypes.

In the germline V gene (reference sequence), CDR1 corresponds to LNHNV and CDR2 to YYDKDF. Taken from cysteine to phenylalanine, the CDR3 has 16 residues. CDR3 DNA only is kept here, 48 bases in frame from base 1. After removal of 5 bases from V and 5 bases from J, the junction retains 15 bases not matched to a gene. The donors were roughly 38 Caucasian individuals from Russia, aged about 6 to 95 years, who were systemically healthy. Around 10 milliliters of peripheral blood were drawn from each donor into EDTA-treated Vacutainer tubes. Ficoll-Paque density-gradient centrifugation was used to isolate PBMCs, with at least 6.5 million per sample. Trizol reagent was used to extract total RNA from the PBMCs, yielding at least 6 micrograms per sample. Naive CD45RAhigh/CD27high T cell percentages were measured by flow cytometry on a PBMC aliquot from every donor.

The specimen sequenced was blood. The TCR sequence derives from a man in his thirties or forties in good health. This receptor chain uses TRBV15 and TRBJ2-7; the junction holds 7 bases that match TRBD1. The DNA sequence is as follows: TGTGCCACCAGCCAGACCTTAGGACAGGCCAGCGACGAGCAGTACTTC. Translation gives CATSQTLGQASDEQYF. With the portions outside the CDR3 filled from the reference TRBV15 and TRBJ2-7 genes, the complete variable region becomes DAMVIQNPRYQVTQFGKPVTLSCSQTLNHNVMYWYQQKSSQAPKLLFHYYDKDFNNEADTPDNFQSRRPNTSFCFLDIRSPGLGDTAMYLCATSQTLGQASDEQYFGPGTRLTVT.